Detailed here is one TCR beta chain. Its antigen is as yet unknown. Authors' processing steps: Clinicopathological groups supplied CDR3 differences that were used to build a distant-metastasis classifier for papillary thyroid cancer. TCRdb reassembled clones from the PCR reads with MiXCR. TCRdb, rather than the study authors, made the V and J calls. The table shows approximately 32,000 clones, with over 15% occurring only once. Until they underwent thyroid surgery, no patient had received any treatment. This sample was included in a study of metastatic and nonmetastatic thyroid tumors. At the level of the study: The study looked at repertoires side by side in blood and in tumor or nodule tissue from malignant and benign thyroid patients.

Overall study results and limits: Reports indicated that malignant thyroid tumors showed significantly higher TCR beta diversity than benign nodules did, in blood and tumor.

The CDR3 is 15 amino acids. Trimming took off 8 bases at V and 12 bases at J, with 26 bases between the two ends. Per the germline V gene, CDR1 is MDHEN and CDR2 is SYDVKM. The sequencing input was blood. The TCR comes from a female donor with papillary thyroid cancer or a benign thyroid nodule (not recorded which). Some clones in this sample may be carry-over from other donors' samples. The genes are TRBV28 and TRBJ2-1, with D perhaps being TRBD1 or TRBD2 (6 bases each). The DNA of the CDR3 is TGTGCCAGCGAACACCATGGACGTGCGGGACAACGGCAGTTCTTC. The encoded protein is CASEHHGRAGQRQFF.